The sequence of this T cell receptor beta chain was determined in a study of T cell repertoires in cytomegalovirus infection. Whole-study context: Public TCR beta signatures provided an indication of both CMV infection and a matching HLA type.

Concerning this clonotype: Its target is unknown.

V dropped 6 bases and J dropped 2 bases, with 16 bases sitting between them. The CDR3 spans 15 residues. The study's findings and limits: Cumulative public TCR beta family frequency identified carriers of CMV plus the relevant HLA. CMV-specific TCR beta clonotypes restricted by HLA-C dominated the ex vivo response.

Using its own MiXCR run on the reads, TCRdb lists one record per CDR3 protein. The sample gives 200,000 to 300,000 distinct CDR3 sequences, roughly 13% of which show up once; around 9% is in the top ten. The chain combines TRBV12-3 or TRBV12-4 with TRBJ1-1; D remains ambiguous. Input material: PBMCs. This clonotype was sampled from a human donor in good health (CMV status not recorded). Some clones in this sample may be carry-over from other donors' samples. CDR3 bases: TGTGCCAGCAGCCCTTCTGGGGTTCTAAACACTGAAGCTTTCTTT. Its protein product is CASSPSGVLNTEAFF.